One and the same sample provided the 27 T cell receptor beta chains below, sequenced in a study of early T cells in non-severe SARS-CoV-2 infection. TCRdb reanalysed the 5' RACE reads using MiXCR and keeps one entry per CDR3 protein. Of under 90,000 distinct CDR3 sequences listed, 13% are singletons. The sample consisted of whole blood. These receptors were collected from an adult who was a healthcare worker with PCR-confirmed SARS-CoV-2 infection or an uninfected control (not recorded which).

This clonotype was picked up many times. The genes are TRBV5-1 and TRBJ2-1, with TRBD2 as a possible D gene (7 bases). Germline V CDR1 and CDR2: SGHRS, YFSETQ. The V gene lost 0 bases and the J gene lost 0 bases, with 19 bases spanning the gap. This CDR3 has 19 amino acids. The CDR3 sequence is CASSLGGLRGPSSYNEQFF. Here the CDR3 DNA reads TGCGCCAGCAGCTTGGGAGGTCTGCGGGGGCCCTCCTCCTACAATGAGCAGTTCTTC.

The gene calls are TRBV29-1 and TRBJ2-5; 8 bases match TRBD1. This CDR3 has 15 residues. CDR1 and CDR2 from the germline V gene are SQVTM and ANQGSEA. V gave up 4 bases and J gave up 1 base; unmatched junction bases: 8. CDR3 in amino acids: CSVVRDRSSQETQYF. CDR3 in DNA: TGCAGCGTTGTAAGGGACAGGTCGTCCCAAGAGACCCAGTACTTC.

This clonotype was detected a few times. This CDR3 is CATSDSNPGQERRAFF. Here the CDR3 DNA reads TGTGCCACCAGTGATTCTAACCCCGGGCAGGAGAGGAGGGCTTTCTTT. This chain uses TRBV24-1 with TRBJ1-1; D gene uncertain. CDR3 size: 16 residues. The V end lost 2 bases, the J end lost 11 bases, and 23 bases lay between the germline ends. Germline CDR1 and CDR2: KGHDR and SFDVKD.

This clonotype was seen only a few times. A junction end diverges from the germline sequence, so it may reflect a read error. This chain joins TRBV4-1 and TRBJ2-5; no reliable D call. Germline V gene lookup returns CDR1 MGHRA and CDR2 YSYEKL. This CDR3 contains 13 residues. For the CDR3, the DNA is TGCGCCAGCAGCCGGGTGGAACAAGATACCCAGTACTTC. It yields the protein CASSRVEQDTQYF.

This clonotype was counted at least ten times. The chain uses TRBV4-2 and TRBJ1-3, with TRBD1 as a possible D gene (5 bases). Germline CDR1 is LGHNA and CDR2 is YNFKEQ. Trimming stripped 4 bases from V and 8 bases from J, with 9 bases between. This CDR3 contains 12 residues. This CDR3 reads CASSPRGDTIYF. CDR3 nucleotides: TGTGCCAGCAGCCCGAGGGGTGACACCATATATTTT.

The chain combines TRBV7-3 with TRBJ1-1; D is unclear. This CDR3 spans 13 amino acids. Germline CDR1 reads SGHTA; CDR2 reads FQGTGA. The V end was cut by 5 bases, the J end by 3 bases, with 10 bases between. CDR3 sequence (DNA): TGTGCCAGCAGCACCAGCGGTCACACTGAAGCTTTCTTT. Its protein is CASSTSGHTEAFF.

V gene TRBV6-6 combines with J gene TRBJ2-7, with unresolved D. Germline lookup yields CDR1 MNHNY and CDR2 SVGAGI (reference sequence). The CDR3 runs 13 residues. V was trimmed by 0 bases and J by 3 bases, leaving 6 bases between them. The CDR3 DNA sequence: TGTGCCAGCAGTTACTCTTGGGGCTACGAGCAGTACTTC. Encoded protein: CASSYSWGYEQYF.

The chain links TRBV4-2 to TRBJ1-2, with D possibly being TRBD1 (5 bases). Germline values: CDR1 LGHNA, CDR2 YNFKEQ. This CDR3 comprises 18 residues. V was clipped by 0 bases and J by 2 bases, with 19 bases between them. The CDR3 sequence is CASSQDKDTWLINYGYTF. CDR3 bases: TGTGCCAGCAGCCAAGATAAGGACACGTGGCTGATAAACTATGGCTACACCTTC.

This clonotype has just a few counts. The chain joins TRBV11-1 to TRBJ1-2; possibly TRBD1 for D (6 bases). CDR1 is SGHAT and CDR2 is FQDESV in the germline V gene (reference sequence). V dropped 4 bases and J dropped 8 bases, with 14 bases sitting between them. This CDR3 region has 13 residues. CDR3: CASSSRRGAGYTF. The CDR3 region has the DNA TGTGCCAGCAGCTCCCGCAGGGGTGCAGGCTACACCTTC. The full variable domain, completed using reference TRBV11-1 and TRBJ1-2, is EAEVAQSPRYKITEKSQAVAFWCDPISGHATLYWYRQILGQGPELLVQFQDESVVDDSQLPKDRFSAERLKGVDSTLKIQPAELGDSAMYLCASSSRRGAGYTFGSGTRLTVV.

A word on this clonotype: Since a much larger clone is just one base distant, this may be a read error. The chain employs TRBV10-3 and TRBJ2-7; D call uncertain. CDR1 and CDR2 (germline): ENHRY, SYGVKD. The CDR3 is 12 residues long. CDR3 in amino acids: CVSSKETYEQYF. In nucleotides, the CDR3 is TGTGTCTCGTCCAAGGAGACCTACGAGCAGTACTTC.

The rearrangement links TRBV6-2 or TRBV6-3 to TRBJ2-2, with TRBD1 matching over 8 bases. The ends lost 5 bases at V and 1 base at J; junction bases unmatched: 6. This CDR3 contains 16 residues. Germline CDR1 is MNHEY and CDR2 is SVGEGT. The CDR3 is CASSRSGTGNTGELFF. CDR3 DNA sequence: TGTGCCAGCAGTAGGTCCGGGACAGGGAACACCGGGGAGCTGTTTTTT.

This clonotype showed up just a few times. The genes are TRBV20-1 and TRBJ2-7; TRBD2 matches 10 bases. After removal of 0 bases from V and 3 bases from J, the junction contained 14 bases not matched to a gene. The V gene's germline CDR1 is DFQATT and CDR2 SNEGSKA (reference sequence). The CDR3 is 18 residues long. CDR3 in DNA: TGCAGTGCTAGAGAAGTAGCGGGAGGAGCCGGTTTTGACTACGAGCAGTACTTC. Encoded protein: CSAREVAGGAGFDYEQYF.

The rearrangement links TRBV7-2 to TRBJ1-5; no reliable D call. CDR3 length: 15 residues. Germline V gene data show CDR1 as SGHTA and CDR2 as FQGNSA. The V end lost 0 bases, the J end lost 0 bases, and 6 bases lay between the germline ends. The CDR3 nucleotides read TGTGCCAGCAGCTTAGCGGATTATAGCAATCAGCCCCAGCATTTT. Translation: CASSLADYSNQPQHF.

J is TRBJ1-2 and V is TRBV30, with D maybe TRBD1 (5 bases). Germline CDR1 is GTSNPN and CDR2 is SVGIG (reference sequence). V lost 1 base and J lost 7, with 13 bases in between. This CDR3 is 13 amino acids long. This chain's CDR3 is CAWSEGTHTGYTF. CDR3 coding DNA: TGTGCCTGGAGTGAGGGGACCCATACTGGCTACACCTTC.

This chain links TRBV7-9 with TRBJ2-3; no clear D. Between the trimmed V and J ends, which lost 3 bases and 4 bases, there was a span of 5 bases. The V gene's germline CDR1 is SEHNR and CDR2 FQNEAQ (reference sequence). CDR3 length equals 12 residues. CDR3 sequence (DNA): TGTGCCAGCAGCTTCACGCCAGATACGCAGTATTTT. Protein: CASSFTPDTQYF.

This clonotype came up a few times. V and J are TRBV5-4 and TRBJ2-5; 13 nucleotides match TRBD2. The V and J ends lost 4 bases and 4 bases, in that order; junction bases with no gene match: 7. CDR1 is SGHNT and CDR2 is YYREEE in the germline V gene (reference sequence). The CDR3 is 16 residues long. CDR3 amino acids: CASSPRLAGGGETQYF. As DNA, the CDR3 is TGTGCCAGCAGCCCCCGACTAGCGGGAGGTGGAGAGACCCAGTACTTC.

This clonotype was observed many times. The CDR3 loop reads CSVPILAGAPDTQYF. The CDR3, as DNA: TGCAGTGTTCCCATACTAGCGGGAGCGCCAGATACGCAGTATTTT. The genes are TRBV20-1 and TRBJ2-3; 11 bases match TRBD2. Germline assignment: CDR1 DFQATT and CDR2 SNEGSKA (reference sequence). This CDR3 contains 15 residues. Unmatched junction bases numbered 10, after V lost 7 bases and J lost 4 bases.

The V gene is TRBV14, the J gene TRBJ1-6; D ambiguous. The CDR3 has 15 residues. V was trimmed by 4 bases and J by 10 bases, leaving 17 bases between them. Germline V gene sequence: CDR1 SGHDN, CDR2 FVKESK. The CDR3, as DNA: TGTGCCAGCAGCCGCCAAACGGGTATAAACTCACCCCTCCACTTT. It is translated as CASSRQTGINSPLHF.

This clonotype occurred a few times. The chain combines TRBV20-1 with TRBJ1-1; D is possibly TRBD1 (6 bases). The CDR3 is 16 residues long. Germline CDR1 and CDR2: DFQATT and SNEGSKA (reference sequence). V was pared by 3 bases and J by 1 base, with 18 bases between. CDR3 region: CSASDPRRTANTEAFF. CDR3 sequence (DNA): TGCAGTGCTAGTGACCCACGAAGGACAGCGAACACTGAAGCTTTCTTT.

The chain carries TRBV14 and TRBJ1-1; D is unclear. CDR3 size: 14 residues. Germline-derived CDR1 and CDR2 are SGHDN and FVKESK. The ends were cut back, 4 bases at V and 5 bases at J, with 14 bases in the middle. The CDR3 coding sequence is TGTGCCAGCAGCCCCTTTGTCACCGGGACTGAAGCTTTCTTT. Its protein product is CASSPFVTGTEAFF.

This clonotype has only a few counts. The V call is TRBV19, the J call TRBJ2-1; 8 bases are shared with TRBD2. V gave up 8 bases and J gave up 3 bases; unmatched junction bases: 6. In germline, CDR1 is LNHDA, CDR2 SQIVND (reference sequence). CDR3 size: 14 residues. Here the CDR3 DNA reads TGTGCCAGTTCTCGGGGGGGCCTCTACAATGAGCAGTTCTTC. Protein: CASSRGGLYNEQFF.

This clonotype was seen more than once but under ten times. This chain uses TRBV3-1 with TRBJ2-2; D unclear. The germline gives CDR1 LGHDT, CDR2 YNNKEL (reference sequence). V was clipped by 5 bases and J by 4 bases, with 5 bases between them. The CDR3 is 12 residues long. The CDR3 here is CASSTGTGELFF. In DNA, the CDR3 is TGTGCCAGCAGCACGGGCACCGGGGAGCTGTTTTTT.

The V gene is TRBV11-2, the J gene TRBJ2-1; 9 nucleotides agree with TRBD1. Trimming cost V 0 bases and J 6 bases; bases outside gene matches: 9. This CDR3 contains 17 residues. Germline lookup yields CDR1 SGHAT and CDR2 FQNNGV. CDR3 DNA sequence: TGTGCCAGCAGCTTAGAGGTCGGACAGGGGTATCTCAATGAGCAGTTCTTC. Amino acids: CASSLEVGQGYLNEQFF.

The V call is TRBV7-3, the J call TRBJ2-4, with 8 nucleotides matching TRBD1. V trimming: 4 bases; J trimming: 4 bases; junction bases outside the gene matches: 3. Germline CDR1 SGHTA, CDR2 FQGTGA. This CDR3 has 14 amino acids. The CDR3 reads CASSSGQEKNIQYF. The CDR3 DNA sequence: TGTGCCAGCAGCTCGGGACAGGAGAAAAACATTCAGTACTTC.

In its sample, this clonotype was seen many times. The genes are TRBV28 and TRBJ2-1; possibly TRBD2 for D (6 bases). V dropped 6 bases and J dropped 2 bases, with 17 bases sitting between them. CDR3 length: 16 residues. CDR1 and CDR2 from the germline V gene are MDHEN and SYDVKM. The chain's CDR3 is CASSYAGLHAYNEQFF. DNA of the CDR3: TGTGCCAGCAGCTACGCGGGACTCCACGCCTACAATGAGCAGTTCTTC.

This clonotype was counted at least ten times. This chain joins TRBV7-8 and TRBJ2-1; the match to TRBD2 covers 16 bases. J was trimmed by 0 bases and V by 5 bases; bases with no gene match: 10. The germline gives CDR1 SGHVS, CDR2 FQNEAQ. The CDR3 has 20 residues. The CDR3 loop is CASSPGLAGGPPSSYNEQFF. The CDR3, as DNA: TGTGCCAGCAGCCCGGGACTAGCGGGAGGGCCCCCTAGCTCCTACAATGAGCAGTTCTTC.

V usage is TRBV29-1 and J usage is TRBJ1-2; D is unclear. The CDR3 is 11 amino acids. V was trimmed by 1 base and J by 6 bases, leaving 6 bases between them. Per germline, CDR1 SQVTM and CDR2 ANQGSEA. CDR3 region: CSVEGMDGYTF. DNA of the CDR3: TGCAGCGTTGAAGGGATGGATGGCTACACCTTC.